This T cell receptor (beta chain) derives from a study of T cell responses to AZD1222 COVID-19 vaccine. TCRdb's table, derived via immunoSEQ multiplex PCR, lists solely in-frame clones and lacks some. The sample has around 150,000 clones, 90% seen once. CDR3 size: 13 residues. Trimming cost V 2 bases and J 8 bases, with 15 bases left between them. Looked up from germline, CDR1 is GTSNPN and CDR2 is SVGIG (reference sequence). This TCR was sampled from an adult in good health. J is TRBJ1-2 and V is TRBV30; TRBD1 is a possible D gene (5 bases). The source material was peripheral blood, sampled on day 0 of AZD1222 vaccination. CDR3 sequence (DNA): TGTGCCTGGAGTCACGGGGGGGGTCAAGGCTACACCTTC. Amino acids: CAWSHGGGQGYTF.